A single sample gave rise to the 20 T cell receptor beta chains below, sequenced in a study of beta chain features in type 1 diabetes. The authors reverse transcribed all of the isolated RNA, so sequencing captured expressed TCRB transcripts. The repertoire was sequenced with immunoSEQ multiplex PCR; TCRdb's copy has only in-frame clones and lacks some. The data hold over 120,000 clones, with 8.5% to 12% observed a single time. The sequencing sample was made of naive CD4+ T cells from blood. The receptors come from a man aged 18 to 30 in good health.

On this clone: Within the sample, other DNA sequences also encode this same CDR3. The chain is built from TRBV4-3 and TRBJ1-2; no firm D call. CDR1 is LGHNA and CDR2 is YSLEER in the germline V gene. The CDR3 has 14 amino acids. Trimming left V 4 bases short and J 3 bases short, with 12 bases between. The CDR3 region has the DNA TGCGCCAGCAGCCGAGACTTTAGAGACTATGGCTACACCTTC. It codes for CASSRDFRDYGYTF.

This chain uses TRBV7-6 with TRBJ2-7, with D tentatively TRBD1 (5 bases). Trimming stripped 0 bases from V and 0 bases from J, with 6 bases between. The CDR3 runs to 14 residues. Germline CDR1 SGHVS, CDR2 FNYEAQ. In DNA form, the CDR3 reads TGTGCCAGCAGCTTAGCTAGGGGCTCCTACGAGCAGTACTTC. This translates into CASSLARGSYEQYF.

The chain uses TRBV5-4 and TRBJ1-6; possibly TRBD1 for D (6 bases). The CDR3 sequence is 15 residues long. Germline CDR1 is SGHNT and CDR2 is YYREEE (reference sequence). V shed 1 base and J shed 5 bases, with 10 bases lying between them. The CDR3 DNA reads as TGTGCCAGCAGCTTGATCCAGGGGAATAATTCACCCCTCCACTTT. Translation gives CASSLIQGNNSPLHF.

This clone came up a few times. The chain has TRBV18 and TRBJ1-2; 8 bases align to TRBD1. The V and J ends lost 3 bases and 6 bases, in that order; junction bases with no gene match: 9. Germline V gene sequence: CDR1 KGHSH, CDR2 LQKENI. The CDR3 runs 15 residues. The CDR3 bases are TGTGCCAGCTCACCTACGCAGGGGGCGCAGAATGGCTACACCTTC. Its protein is CASSPTQGAQNGYTF.

This clone was seen only a few times. The genes are TRBV10-3 and TRBJ1-1; D gene uncertain. The V end lost 5 bases, the J end lost 1 base, and 8 bases lay between the germline ends. Germline loops: CDR1 ENHRY, CDR2 SYGVKD. This CDR3 is 13 amino acids long. CDR3 in amino acids: CAISTEWNTEAFF. DNA for the CDR3: TGTGCCATCAGTACAGAATGGAACACTGAAGCTTTCTTT.

This clone was seen more than once but under ten times. The chain has TRBV7-2 and TRBJ2-7; D perhaps matches TRBD2 (6 bases). The CDR3 sequence is 15 residues long. Trimming removed 0 bases at V and 6 bases at J, with 15 bases between. Germline V gene data show CDR1 as SGHTA and CDR2 as FQGNSA. The DNA of the CDR3 is TGTGCCAGCAGCTTAGCCACCGGGGGTCGGGGCGAGCAGTACTTC. It codes for CASSLATGGRGEQYF.

A few counts support this clone. In DNA form, the CDR3 reads TGTGCCAGCAGCCATCAGGGGGCGGCGAATCAGCCCCAGCATTTT. Protein sequence: CASSHQGAANQPQHF. The chain links TRBV7-3 to TRBJ1-5; 8 nucleotides align to TRBD1. V shed 5 bases and J 4 bases; nucleotides not matched to a gene: 7. Germline CDR1 is SGHTA and CDR2 is FQGTGA. The CDR3 consists of 15 residues.

This chain connects TRBV6-5 to TRBJ1-2; 11 bases map to TRBD1. The CDR3 consists of 15 residues. J was trimmed by 3 bases and V by 6 bases; bases with no gene match: 6. CDR1 and CDR2 (germline): MNHEY, SVGAGI. The CDR3 here is CASRPGQGVYYGYTF. The CDR3 DNA follows: TGTGCCAGCAGACCGGGACAGGGGGTATACTATGGCTACACCTTC.

A few counts support this clone. The chain is built from TRBV25-1 and TRBJ1-5; no definite D call. Trimming pared 3 bases from V and 4 bases from J, leaving 7 bases between. The CDR3 covers 13 residues. CDR1 MGHDK and CDR2 SYGVNS come from the germline V gene. Written as DNA, the CDR3 is TGTGCCAGCAGTGAGTTCCTGAATCAGCCCCAGCATTTT. It yields the protein CASSEFLNQPQHF.

This clone has at least ten counts. V is TRBV7-9 and J is TRBJ2-5, with TRBD2 matching 8 bases. The germline CDR1 and CDR2 sequences are SEHNR and FQNEAQ (reference sequence). The CDR3 runs to 15 residues. With V trimmed by 3 bases and J by 7 bases, 10 bases remained unmatched. The CDR3 is CASSFQGGAGGTQYF. CDR3 coding DNA: TGTGCCAGCAGCTTCCAAGGCGGTGCGGGGGGGACCCAGTACTTC.

The CDR3 protein is CSPWDRGQSDTQYF. The CDR3 nucleotides read TGCAGCCCATGGGACAGGGGGCAATCAGATACGCAGTATTTT. The rearrangement joins TRBV29-1 to TRBJ2-3, with 12 bases lining up with TRBD1. Germline loops: CDR1 SQVTM, CDR2 ANQGSEA. The ends lost 8 bases at V and 4 bases at J; junction bases unmatched: 7. The CDR3 loop spans 14 amino acids.

The chain uses TRBV5-1 and TRBJ1-4, with D unclear. V dropped 2 bases and J dropped 8 bases, with 10 bases sitting between them. From germline, CDR1 is SGHRS and CDR2 YFSETQ. The CDR3 extends over 13 amino acids. The CDR3 region is CASSFGREEKLFF. For the CDR3, the DNA is TGCGCCAGCAGCTTTGGACGGGAGGAAAAACTGTTTTTT. Filled out from reference TRBV5-1 and TRBJ1-4, the complete variable domain reads KAGVTQTPRYLIKTRGQQVTLSCSPISGHRSVSWYQQTPGQGLQFLFEYFSETQRNKGNFPGRFSGRQFSNSRSEMNVSTLELGDSALYLCASSFGREEKLFFGSGTQLSVL.

This clone occurred a few times. The chain recombines TRBV7-3 with TRBJ2-2; D perhaps matches TRBD2 (6 bases). V lost 2 bases, J lost 1 base, and 11 bases lay in between. The CDR3 totals 16 residues. CDR1 and CDR2 (germline): SGHTA, FQGTGA. This CDR3 is CASSLGRGRNTGELFF. CDR3 nucleotides: TGTGCCAGCAGCTTAGGGCGGGGACGGAACACCGGGGAGCTGTTTTTT.

The chain joins TRBV7-2 to TRBJ2-7, with TRBD2 as a possible D gene (5 bases). The germline gives CDR1 SGHTA, CDR2 FQGNSA. V lost 1 base to trimming and J lost 7 bases, with 14 bases between them. The CDR3 is 14 residues long. DNA for the CDR3: TGTGCCAGCAGCTTAGTAGAGGGCTCGGAAGAGCAGTACTTC. Translating gives CASSLVEGSEEQYF.

The chain links TRBV18 to TRBJ2-4, with a tentative D call TRBD2 (6 bases). The germline gives CDR1 KGHSH, CDR2 LQKENI. The CDR3 consists of 15 residues. Trimming left V 2 bases short and J 1 base short, with 9 bases between. CDR3 nucleotides: TGTGCCAGCTCACCAGGAGGGTTTGCCAAAAACATTCAGTACTTC. Translated, it gives CASSPGGFAKNIQYF. The entire variable domain, with the rest obtained from reference TRBV18 and TRBJ2-4, is as follows: NAGVMQNPRHLVRRRGQEARLRCSPMKGHSHVYWYRQLPEEGLKFMVYLQKENIIDESGMPKERFSAEFPKEGPSILRIQQVVRGDSAAYFCASSPGGFAKNIQYFGAGTRLSVL.

This sequence joins TRBV9 and TRBJ1-6; the D is unclear. The CDR3 totals 17 residues. Per germline, CDR1 SGDLS and CDR2 YYNGEE. V lost 4 bases and J 0 bases, leaving 14 bases between the germline ends. CDR3 DNA sequence: TGTGCCAGCAGCTCTCCCTCGGGTGGCTCCTATAATTCACCCCTCCACTTT. Its protein is CASSSPSGGSYNSPLHF.

This sequence joins TRBV6-1 and TRBJ2-1, with 10 bases lining up with TRBD2. This CDR3 is 13 amino acids long. The J segment lost 16 bases and the V segment lost 3 bases, leaving 9 bases of the junction unmatched. CDR1 and CDR2 (germline): MNHNS, SASEGT. Here the CDR3 reads CASSDLSGGSTFF. The DNA for the CDR3 is TGTGCCAGCAGTGATCTTAGCGGGGGGTCAACCTTCTTC.

CDR3 nucleotides: TGTGCCAGCAGCCGATCGGGGGGTACAGGGGGAAACACCATATATTTT. It is translated as CASSRSGGTGGNTIYF. This chain uses TRBV7-2 with TRBJ1-3; weak D call: TRBD1 (6 bases). The germline V gene has CDR1 SGHTA and CDR2 FQGNSA. Trimming stripped 5 bases from V and 4 bases from J, with 18 bases between. This CDR3 is 16 amino acids long.

This chain uses TRBV6-5 with TRBJ2-3; 9 bases map to TRBD1. J was trimmed by 5 bases and V by 5 bases; bases with no gene match: 8. Germline CDR1 reads MNHEY; CDR2 reads SVGAGI. This CDR3 region has 15 residues. CDR3: CASSPRDRAGDTQYF. In nucleotides, the CDR3 is TGTGCCAGCAGTCCCCGGGACAGGGCTGGAGATACGCAGTATTTT.

As regards this clone: Other nucleotide sequences in the sample specify the same CDR3. V gene TRBV5-1 combines with J gene TRBJ1-5; possibly TRBD1 for D (5 bases). V was clipped by 0 bases and J by 7 bases, with 14 bases between them. CDR1 and CDR2 (germline): SGHRS, YFSETQ. The CDR3 length is 15 residues. For the CDR3, the DNA is TGCGCCAGCAGCTTGGAGGGAGGGGCAGGACAGCCCCAGCATTTT. This encodes CASSLEGGAGQPQHF.